A single sample is the source of the 8 T cell receptor beta chains below, sequenced in a study of post-analysis software for immune sequencing data (dated by TCRdb to 2013 to 2016). The paper as a whole reports these results and caveats: Roughly 5 TRBV segments, including TRBV5-6, TRBV5-1 and TRBV20-1, were significantly more frequent in patients than controls.

The antigens for these receptors are not known. Libraries were made using PCR. Sequencing took place on an Illumina HiSeq 2500. To reduce PCR and sequencing biases, unique molecular identifiers were built into the TCR beta cDNA libraries. The public reads were quality trimmed at Q25 with fastp and then assembled into clones with MiXCR by TCRdb, keeping productive beta chains. Identical CDR3 protein sequences are pooled into one entry, listed with their most common genes and DNA. The table for this sample lists more than 450,000 distinct CDR3 sequences; roughly 34% of them were counted only once. Together, the top ten hold approximately 6% of the sample. Input material: blood. The receptors stem from a girl under 18 with multiple sclerosis.

This clonotype was detected a few times. The chain is built from TRBV20-1 and TRBJ1-5; tentative D call: TRBD1 (5 bases). This CDR3 contains 15 residues. Germline CDR1 reads DFQATT; CDR2 reads SNEGSKA (reference sequence). V was cut by 0 bases and J by 6 bases, with 15 bases left in between. This CDR3 reads CSARDPKGRGQPQHF. The CDR3 region has the DNA TGCAGTGCTAGAGACCCGAAGGGGAGAGGTCAGCCCCAGCATTTT.

J is TRBJ1-1 and V is TRBV12-3 or TRBV12-4; D ambiguous. The CDR3 runs to 13 residues. Trimming cost V 3 bases and J 10 bases, with 15 bases left between them. CDR3 nucleotide sequence: TGTGCCAGCAGTTTGACATCGGGGTTGGGAGCTTTCTTT. Translation gives CASSLTSGLGAFF.

V gene TRBV12-3 or TRBV12-4 combines with J gene TRBJ1-2; D might be TRBD1 (5 bases). CDR3 length: 18 amino acids. Trimming left V 6 bases short and J 4 bases short, with 27 bases between. CDR3 sequence (DNA): TGTGCCAGCAGCCCTTTGAGCAGCGCGACAGATAAAGGCTATGGCTACACCTTC. Translation gives CASSPLSSATDKGYGYTF.

The J gene is TRBJ1-1, the V gene TRBV29-1; TRBD1 matches at 9 bases. This CDR3 is built from 14 residues. Per the germline V gene, CDR1 is SQVTM and CDR2 is ANQGSEA. V lost 2 bases, J lost 4 bases, and 5 bases stayed unmatched. CDR3 bases: TGCAGCGTTGAATCTCTGACAGGGGGCACTGAAGCTTTCTTT. Protein sequence: CSVESLTGGTEAFF.

The rearrangement uses TRBV4-1 and TRBJ2-1; D remains unclear. The CDR3 runs 15 residues. Germline V lookup: CDR1 MGHRA, CDR2 YSYEKL. Trimming cost V 2 bases and J 3 bases, with 11 bases left between them. CDR3 loop: CASSQRLDGYNEQFF. The CDR3 DNA is TGCGCCAGCAGCCAACGCTTGGATGGCTACAATGAGCAGTTCTTC.

This chain links TRBV11-3 with TRBJ2-1, with D uncertain. CDR3 length: 12 amino acids. The germline gives CDR1 SGHNT, CDR2 YENEEA. The germline V and J ends were trimmed by 0 bases and 8 bases, with 5 bases remaining between them. CDR3: CASSLEVHEQFF. The CDR3 DNA reads TGTGCCAGCAGCTTAGAGGTCCATGAGCAGTTCTTC.

This chain links TRBV6-1 with TRBJ1-2; the D gene is possibly TRBD1 (5 bases). Per germline, CDR1 MNHNS and CDR2 SASEGT. CDR3 length: 14 amino acids. V was pared by 0 bases and J by 13 bases, with 18 bases between. CDR3 sequence: CASSEAGPLGECTF. The CDR3 DNA follows: TGTGCCAGCAGTGAAGCGGGGCCACTTGGGGAGTGCACCTTC.

In this sample, this clonotype turned up once. This chain joins TRBV6-6 and TRBJ1-1; D uncertain. Trimming cost V 3 bases and J 1 base, with 12 bases left between them. This CDR3 has 15 amino acids. Per germline, CDR1 MNHNY and CDR2 SVGAGI (reference sequence). CDR3 residues: CASSYMGSPNTEAFF. The DNA of the CDR3 is TGTGCCAGCAGTTATATGGGGAGTCCGAACACTGAAGCTTTCTTT.